One sample yielded the 28 T cell receptor beta chains listed below, sequenced in a study of OX40 agonist ivuxolimab in advanced cancers. The method was immunoSEQ multiplex PCR; TCRdb's version includes in-frame clones alone and lacks a portion of them. The sample yields approximately 58,000 clones, around 86% seen once. Source: CD4+ or CD8+ T cells sorted from blood, taken in a trial of the OX40 agonist ivuxolimab. The source is an adult with an advanced solid tumor such as melanoma, head and neck, liver or kidney cancer.

The rearrangement links TRBV7-2 to TRBJ1-2, with 11 bases matching TRBD1. The germline gives CDR1 SGHTA, CDR2 FQGNSA. With V trimmed by 5 bases and J by 7 bases, 9 bases remained unmatched. The CDR3 consists of 15 residues. CDR3 sequence (DNA): TGTGCCAGCAGCACCACCGGGACAGGGGGAGGTGGCTACACCTTC. It encodes CASSTTGTGGGGYTF.

This chain connects TRBV16 to TRBJ1-3; D gene ambiguous. The ends were cut back, 2 bases at V and 2 bases at J, with 7 bases in the middle. Germline CDR1 KGHSY, CDR2 FQNENV. This CDR3 has 14 amino acids. CDR3 in amino acids: CASSQDPPGNTIYF. In nucleotides, the CDR3 is TGTGCCAGCAGCCAAGACCCCCCTGGAAACACCATATATTTT.

V usage is TRBV11-2 and J usage is TRBJ2-2; 11 positions match TRBD2. J lost 4 bases, V lost 3 bases, and 13 bases had no gene match. CDR3 length: 19 amino acids. Germline V gene lookup returns CDR1 SGHAT and CDR2 FQNNGV. The CDR3 region has the DNA TGTGCCAGCAGCTTCCTTAGCGGGAGGGCCCCGGTCGGCACCGGGGAGCTGTTTTTT. Protein sequence: CASSFLSGRAPVGTGELFF.

This chain uses TRBV27 with TRBJ2-6; D unresolved. V lost 5 bases and J 4 bases, leaving 9 bases between the germline ends. The CDR3 sequence is 14 residues long. Looked up from germline, CDR1 is MNHEY and CDR2 is SMNVEV (reference sequence). The CDR3 sequence: CASSPLLGANVLTF. CDR3 nucleotides: TGTGCCAGCAGTCCTCTCTTGGGGGCCAACGTCCTGACTTTC. The full variable domain, its missing parts supplied by reference TRBV27 and TRBJ2-6, is EAQVTQNPRYLITVTGKKLTVTCSQNMNHEYMSWYRQDPGLGLRQIYYSMNVEVTDKGDVPEGYKVSRKEKRNFPLILESPSPNQTSLYFCASSPLLGANVLTFGAGSRLTVL.

This chain joins TRBV11-2 and TRBJ2-3; TRBD2 aligns across 9 bases. The germline V gene encodes CDR1 SGHAT and CDR2 FQNNGV. The CDR3 is 16 residues long. J lost 2 bases, V lost 2 bases, and 5 bases had no gene match. The CDR3 nucleotides are TGTGCCAGCAGCTTATTCGTAGCGGGGGACACAGATACGCAGTATTTT. Translating gives CASSLFVAGDTDTQYF.

The genes are TRBV6-5 and TRBJ1-6; D possibly corresponds to TRBD1 (6 bases). Trimming stripped 4 bases from V and 8 bases from J, with 12 bases between. The CDR3 has 14 amino acids. Germline V gene sequence: CDR1 MNHEY, CDR2 SVGAGI. DNA of the CDR3: TGTGCCAGCAGTTTACAGGGTGTGTATTCACCCCTCCACTTT. Its protein is CASSLQGVYSPLHF.

The chain uses TRBV21-1 and TRBJ2-7; whether TRBD1, the table's D call, matches the DNA was not checked. TRBV21-1 is marked as a pseudogene. This CDR3 contains 13 residues. Here the CDR3 DNA reads TGTGCCAGCAGCCCGCGGACAGTCGGCGAGCAGTACTTC. This sequence encodes CASSPRTVGEQYF.

The V gene is TRBV15, the J gene TRBJ1-5; D possibly corresponds to TRBD1 (5 bases). The V gene's germline CDR1 is LNHNV and CDR2 YYDKDF (reference sequence). V was pared by 0 bases and J by 3 bases, with 12 bases between. There are 16 residues in the CDR3. The CDR3 DNA reads as TGTGCCACCAGCAGAGATCGTGGACAAGTCAATCAGCCCCAGCATTTT. This gives the protein CATSRDRGQVNQPQHF.

The chain is built from TRBV7-9 and TRBJ2-7, with 12 nucleotides matching TRBD2. The CDR3 extends over 17 amino acids. Germline trimming cut 3 bases from V and 7 bases from J; bases unmatched to any gene: 13. CDR1 is SEHNR, CDR2 FQNEAQ, per germline (reference sequence). Written as DNA, the CDR3 is TGTGCCAGCAGCTTCGGGACTAGCGGGCGACCCTACGATGAGCAGTACTTC. This encodes CASSFGTSGRPYDEQYF. The whole variable domain, filled in from reference TRBV7-9 and TRBJ2-7, reads DTGVSQNPRHKITKRGQNVTFRCDPISEHNRLYWYRQTLGQGPEFLTYFQNEAQLEKSRLLSDRFSAERPKGSFSTLEIQRTEQGDSAMYLCASSFGTSGRPYDEQYFGPGTRLTVT.

The CDR3 region has the DNA TGTGCCAGCAGTACAGGGCTTACTCAGCCCCAGCATTTT. Translated: CASSTGLTQPQHF. The rearrangement uses TRBV6-5 and TRBJ1-5; D might be TRBD1 (6 bases). The CDR3 covers 13 residues. Trimming removed 5 bases at V and 6 bases at J, with 11 bases between. Germline CDR1 reads MNHEY; CDR2 reads SVGAGI.

The chain couples TRBV5-6 to TRBJ2-4, with D hard to call. V was trimmed by 4 bases and J by 0 bases, leaving 14 bases between them. The CDR3 runs to 16 residues. Germline V gives CDR1 SGHDT, CDR2 YYEEEE. In DNA, the CDR3 is TGTGCCAGCAGCCGACCGGTGAACACAGCCAAAAACATTCAGTACTTC. Translating it yields CASSRPVNTAKNIQYF.

The V and J genes are TRBV5-8 and TRBJ2-5; perhaps TRBD2 as D (7 bases). From germline, CDR1 is SGHTS and CDR2 YDEGEE. This CDR3 spans 13 amino acids. V was clipped by 2 bases and J by 11 bases, with 16 bases between them. CDR3 region: CASSLGGGMQQYF. CDR3 coding DNA: TGTGCCAGCAGCTTAGGGGGAGGGATGCAGCAGTACTTC. The full variable domain, rest sourced from reference TRBV5-8 and TRBJ2-5, is EAGVTQSPTHLIKTRGQQATLRCSPISGHTSVYWYQQALGLGLQFLLWYDEGEERNRGNFPPRFSGRQFPNYSSELNVNALELEDSALYLCASSLGGGMQQYFGPGTRLLVL.

The count of this clone is one. This sequence joins TRBV7-2 and TRBJ2-2; tentatively, D is TRBD1 (5 bases). The CDR3 length is 16 residues. CDR1 and CDR2 (germline): SGHTA, FQGNSA. Trimming removed 1 base at V and 1 base at J, with 10 bases between. The CDR3: CASSLVSRVNTGELFF. The CDR3 DNA is TGTGCCAGCAGCTTAGTTAGCAGGGTGAACACCGGGGAGCTGTTTTTT.

The chain carries TRBV28 and TRBJ2-2, with a weak D call TRBD1 (5 bases). V was trimmed by 4 bases and J by 0 bases, leaving 9 bases between them. Germline CDR1 reads MDHEN; CDR2 reads SYDVKM. CDR3 length: 15 amino acids. The CDR3 spells CASSSRQSNTGELFF. DNA for the CDR3: TGTGCCAGCAGTTCCCGACAGTCGAACACCGGGGAGCTGTTTTTT.

The CDR3 nucleotides are TGTGCCAGCAGACGCGGGTCCAGGGAGTTAGGGGAGAGCTACGAGCAGTACTTC. Amino acid sequence: CASRRGSRELGESYEQYF. V gene TRBV2 combines with J gene TRBJ2-7; D is tentatively TRBD1 or TRBD2 (5 bases each). The germline V gene encodes CDR1 SNHLY and CDR2 FYNNEI. This CDR3 has 18 amino acids. V gave up 6 bases and J gave up 3 bases, with 27 bases separating them.

For the CDR3, the DNA is TGCGCCAGCAGTCAGGACAGGGTCCACGAGCAGTACTTC. This encodes CASSQDRVHEQYF. This chain joins TRBV10-1 and TRBJ2-7, with 8 bases identical to TRBD1. The CDR3 is 13 amino acids. CDR1 and CDR2 from the germline V gene are WNHNN and SYGVQD (reference sequence). V gave up 5 bases and J gave up 5 bases; unmatched junction bases: 5.

The chain combines TRBV5-1 with TRBJ2-7; 8 nucleotides align to TRBD1. The trim removed 2 bases at V and 6 bases at J, leaving 7 bases unmatched. The CDR3 has 14 residues. CDR1 is SGHRS and CDR2 is YFSETQ in the germline V gene. The CDR3 DNA reads TGCGCCAGCAGCTTCGGGACAGGTGAGGGCGAGCAGTACTTC. Translating gives CASSFGTGEGEQYF.

Only one count was recorded for this clone. This chain connects TRBV6-1 to TRBJ1-2; D ambiguous. Trimming cost V 6 bases and J 8 bases, with 19 bases left between them. This CDR3 contains 14 residues. The germline V gene encodes CDR1 MNHNS and CDR2 SASEGT. For the CDR3, the DNA is TGTGCCAGCAGGGTTACGAATGCCCCTGGGGGCTACACCTTC. Amino acids: CASRVTNAPGGYTF.

In DNA form, the CDR3 reads TGTGCCAGCAGCTGGGGGGGAGAGACCCAGTACTTC. Its translation is CASSWGGETQYF. V usage is TRBV5-5 and J usage is TRBJ2-5; 7 bases map to TRBD2. Germline V gene sequence: CDR1 SGHKS, CDR2 YYEKEE (reference sequence). There are 12 residues in the CDR3. The V segment lost 3 bases and the J segment 4 bases; nucleotides outside the gene matches: 0.

This chain links TRBV7-3 with TRBJ2-3; 10 bases align to TRBD2. The germline gives CDR1 SGHTA, CDR2 FQGTGA. Trimming cost V 4 bases and J 4 bases; bases outside gene matches: 2. This CDR3 is 14 amino acids long. The CDR3 region has the DNA TGTGCCAGCAGCTATGGACTAGCGGCAGATACGCAGTATTTT. The encoded protein is CASSYGLAADTQYF.

This clone was counted a few times. CDR3 DNA sequence: TGTGCAAGGTTAGGCCCCCGGGGTTGCCAAAACATTCAGTACTTC. It is translated as CARLGPRGCQNIQYF. The V call is TRBV12-2, the J call TRBJ2-4; TRBD2, the table's D call, was not compared with the DNA. TRBV12-2 is marked as a pseudogene. CDR3 length: 15 amino acids.

This chain links TRBV13 with TRBJ2-1; D gene ambiguous. Germline V gene data show CDR1 as PRHDT and CDR2 as FYEKMQ (reference sequence). The CDR3 has 12 residues. The ends were cut back, 1 base at V and 12 bases at J, with 10 bases in the middle. This chain's CDR3 is CASSLEGFRQFF. In DNA, the CDR3 is TGTGCCAGCAGCTTAGAGGGTTTTAGGCAGTTCTTC.

The gene calls are TRBV4-2 and TRBJ1-4; D possibly corresponds to TRBD1 (5 bases). There are 16 residues in the CDR3. Germline CDR1 reads LGHNA; CDR2 reads YNFKEQ. The V gene lost 0 bases and the J gene lost 4 bases, with 12 bases spanning the gap. The CDR3 region is CASSQDPSGGNEKLFF. Here the CDR3 DNA reads TGTGCCAGCAGCCAAGACCCCAGTGGGGGTAATGAAAAACTGTTTTTT.

The V call is TRBV5-4, the J call TRBJ1-1; no clear D gene. CDR1 is SGHNT and CDR2 is YYREEE in the germline V gene (reference sequence). The CDR3 is made up of 18 amino acids. Trimming left V 0 bases short and J 4 bases short, with 22 bases between. CDR3 sequence reads: CASSLGGRSGSGGTEAFF. The CDR3 DNA is TGTGCCAGCAGCTTGGGTGGGCGGTCGGGGAGCGGCGGCACTGAAGCTTTCTTT.

This chain joins TRBV5-4 and TRBJ1-2; D is unclear. Trimming pared 1 base from V and 5 bases from J, leaving 9 bases between. Germline values: CDR1 SGHNT, CDR2 YYREEE (reference sequence). The CDR3 extends over 13 amino acids. CDR3 sequence reads: CASSLNSAYGYTF. As DNA, the CDR3 is TGTGCCAGCAGCTTGAATTCGGCTTATGGCTACACCTTC.

This clone was counted once. The rearrangement links TRBV7-8 to TRBJ2-3; 12 bases fit TRBD2. With 4 bases clipped from V and 2 bases from J, the junction kept 4 bases outside the gene matches. Germline assignment: CDR1 SGHVS and CDR2 FQNEAQ. The CDR3 is 16 residues long. CDR3 residues: CASSSLAGGATDTQYF. The CDR3 bases are TGTGCCAGCAGCTCCCTAGCGGGGGGGGCCACAGATACGCAGTATTTT.

This chain links TRBV27 with TRBJ2-7; TRBD1 matches at 9 bases. This CDR3 region has 14 residues. V dropped 3 bases and J dropped 4; count of bases not matched to a gene: 4. Germline V gene sequence: CDR1 MNHEY, CDR2 SMNVEV (reference sequence). The CDR3 sequence: CASSFRDRVYEQYF. CDR3 nucleotides: TGTGCCAGCAGTTTCCGGGACAGGGTGTACGAGCAGTACTTC.

CDR3 protein: CASSGSGTSSPLHF. CDR3 bases: TGTGCCAGCAGTGGGTCAGGGACAAGTTCACCCCTCCACTTT. The chain combines TRBV6-1 with TRBJ1-6, with D tentatively TRBD1 (6 bases). CDR1 is MNHNS and CDR2 is SASEGT in the germline V gene. V lost 4 bases, J lost 9 bases, and 13 bases lay in between. The CDR3 totals 14 residues.